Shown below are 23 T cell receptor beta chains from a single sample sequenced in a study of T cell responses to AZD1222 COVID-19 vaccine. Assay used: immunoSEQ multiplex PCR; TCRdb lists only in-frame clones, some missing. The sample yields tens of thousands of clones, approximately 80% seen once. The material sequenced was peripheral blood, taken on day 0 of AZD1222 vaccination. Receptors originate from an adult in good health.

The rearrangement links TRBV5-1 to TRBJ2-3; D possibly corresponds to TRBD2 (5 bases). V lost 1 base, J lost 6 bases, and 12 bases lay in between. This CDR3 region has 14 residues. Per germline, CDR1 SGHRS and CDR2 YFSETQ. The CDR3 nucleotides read TGCGCCAGCAGCTTGCCTAGCCCGGCGGATACGCAGTATTTT. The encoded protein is CASSLPSPADTQYF.

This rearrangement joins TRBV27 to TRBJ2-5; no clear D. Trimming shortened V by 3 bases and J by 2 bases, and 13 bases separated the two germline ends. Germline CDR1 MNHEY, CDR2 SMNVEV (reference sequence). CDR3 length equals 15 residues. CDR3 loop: CASSFIWGVQETQYF. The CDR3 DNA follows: TGTGCCAGCAGTTTCATATGGGGTGTTCAAGAGACCCAGTACTTC.

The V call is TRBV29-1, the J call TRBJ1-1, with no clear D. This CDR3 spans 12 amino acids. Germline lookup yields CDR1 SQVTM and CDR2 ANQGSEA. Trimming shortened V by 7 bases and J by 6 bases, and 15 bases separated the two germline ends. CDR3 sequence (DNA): TGCAGCGCCGAGGGTGTACAGCCTGAAGCTTTCTTT. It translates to CSAEGVQPEAFF. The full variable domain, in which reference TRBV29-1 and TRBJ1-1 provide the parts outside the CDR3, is SAVISQKPSRDICQRGTSLTIQCQVDSQVTMMFWYRQQPGQSLTLIATANQGSEATYESGFVIDKFPISRPNLTFSTLTVSNMSPEDSSIYLCSAEGVQPEAFFGQGTRLTVV.

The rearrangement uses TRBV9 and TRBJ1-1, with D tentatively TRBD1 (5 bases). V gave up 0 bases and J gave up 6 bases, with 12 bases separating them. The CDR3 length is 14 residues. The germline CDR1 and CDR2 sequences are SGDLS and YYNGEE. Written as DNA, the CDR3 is TGTGCCAGCAGCGTAGATCTGGGGGGACCTGAAGCTTTCTTT. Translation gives CASSVDLGGPEAFF.

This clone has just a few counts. The CDR3: CASSLGGLVGEQYF. The DNA for the CDR3 is TGTGCCAGCAGCTTAGGGGGACTCGTAGGCGAGCAGTACTTC. This chain connects TRBV7-9 to TRBJ2-7; possibly TRBD2 for D (6 bases). CDR3 size: 14 residues. Looked up from germline, CDR1 is SEHNR and CDR2 is FQNEAQ (reference sequence). V gave up 1 base and J gave up 6 bases, with 13 bases separating them. The complete variable domain, with remaining parts taken from reference TRBV7-9 and TRBJ2-7, reads DTGVSQNPRHKITKRGQNVTFRCDPISEHNRLYWYRQTLGQGPEFLTYFQNEAQLEKSRLLSDRFSAERPKGSFSTLEIQRTEQGDSAMYLCASSLGGLVGEQYFGPGTRLTVT.

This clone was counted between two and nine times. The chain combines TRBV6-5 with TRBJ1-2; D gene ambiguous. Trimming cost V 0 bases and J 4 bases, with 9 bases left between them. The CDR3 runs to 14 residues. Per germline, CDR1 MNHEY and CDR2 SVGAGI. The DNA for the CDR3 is TGTGCCAGCAGTTACTCATACGGAAGCTATGGCTACACCTTC. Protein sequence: CASSYSYGSYGYTF.

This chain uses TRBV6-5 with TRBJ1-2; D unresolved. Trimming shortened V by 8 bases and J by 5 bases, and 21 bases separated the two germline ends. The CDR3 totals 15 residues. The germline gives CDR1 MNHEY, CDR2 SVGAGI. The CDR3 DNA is TGTGCCAGCGGCTACCCCTCGGGCGGTGATTATGGCTACACCTTC. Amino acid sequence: CASGYPSGGDYGYTF.

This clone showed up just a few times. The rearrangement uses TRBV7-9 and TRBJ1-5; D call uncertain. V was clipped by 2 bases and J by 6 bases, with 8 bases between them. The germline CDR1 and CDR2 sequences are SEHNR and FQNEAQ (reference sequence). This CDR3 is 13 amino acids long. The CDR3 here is CASSLTVGQPQHF. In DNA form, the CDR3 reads TGTGCCAGCAGCTTAACGGTGGGTCAGCCCCAGCATTTT.

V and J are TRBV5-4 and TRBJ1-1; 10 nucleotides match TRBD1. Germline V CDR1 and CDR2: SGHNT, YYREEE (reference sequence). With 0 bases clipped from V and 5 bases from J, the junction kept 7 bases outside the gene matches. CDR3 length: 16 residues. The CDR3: CASSLAPGTGVTEAFF. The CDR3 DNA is TGTGCCAGCAGCTTGGCCCCCGGGACAGGGGTTACTGAAGCTTTCTTT.

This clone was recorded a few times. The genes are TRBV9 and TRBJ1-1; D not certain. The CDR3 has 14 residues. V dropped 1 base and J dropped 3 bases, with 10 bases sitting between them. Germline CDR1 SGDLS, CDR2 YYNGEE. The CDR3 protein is CASSVYPGDTEAFF. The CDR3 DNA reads TGTGCCAGCAGCGTATATCCTGGGGACACTGAAGCTTTCTTT.

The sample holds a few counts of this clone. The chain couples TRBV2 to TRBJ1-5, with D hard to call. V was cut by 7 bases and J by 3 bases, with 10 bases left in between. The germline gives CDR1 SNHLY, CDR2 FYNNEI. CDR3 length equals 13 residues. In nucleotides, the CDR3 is TGTGCCAGCAAAGAGACTAACAATCAGCCCCAGCATTTT. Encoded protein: CASKETNNQPQHF.

The CDR3 spells CASSIGSRGATGYTF. Written as DNA, the CDR3 is TGTGCCAGTAGTATAGGATCCAGGGGCGCGACGGGCTACACCTTC. V and J are TRBV19 and TRBJ1-2, with D maybe TRBD1 (6 bases). The V and J ends lost 1 base and 8 bases respectively, with 17 bases between them. There are 15 residues in the CDR3. Germline V gene lookup returns CDR1 LNHDA and CDR2 SQIVND (reference sequence).

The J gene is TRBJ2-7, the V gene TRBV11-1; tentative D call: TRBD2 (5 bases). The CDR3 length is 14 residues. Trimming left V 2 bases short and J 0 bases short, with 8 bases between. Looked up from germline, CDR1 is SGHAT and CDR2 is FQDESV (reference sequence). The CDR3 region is CASSLTEVSYEQYF. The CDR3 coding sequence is TGTGCCAGCAGCTTAACGGAGGTCTCCTACGAGCAGTACTTC.

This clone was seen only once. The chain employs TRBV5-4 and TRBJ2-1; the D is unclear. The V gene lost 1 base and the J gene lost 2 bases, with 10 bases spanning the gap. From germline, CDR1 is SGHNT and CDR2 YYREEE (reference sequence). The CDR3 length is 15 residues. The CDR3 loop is CASSLPSETYNEQFF. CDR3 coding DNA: TGTGCCAGCAGCTTGCCGAGCGAAACCTACAATGAGCAGTTCTTC.

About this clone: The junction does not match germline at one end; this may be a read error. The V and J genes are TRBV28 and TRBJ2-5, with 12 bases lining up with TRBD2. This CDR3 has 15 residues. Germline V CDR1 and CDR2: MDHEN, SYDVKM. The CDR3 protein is CASSLLAGGQGTQYF. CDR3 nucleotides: TGTGCCAGCAGCTTACTAGCGGGGGGCCAAGGGACCCAGTACTTC.

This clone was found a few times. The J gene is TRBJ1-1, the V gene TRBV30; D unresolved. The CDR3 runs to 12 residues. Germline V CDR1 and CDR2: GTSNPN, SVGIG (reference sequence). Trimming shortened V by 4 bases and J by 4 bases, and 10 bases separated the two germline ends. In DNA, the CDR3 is TGTGCCTGGACTCAAGGCGGCACTGAAGCTTTCTTT. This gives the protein CAWTQGGTEAFF.

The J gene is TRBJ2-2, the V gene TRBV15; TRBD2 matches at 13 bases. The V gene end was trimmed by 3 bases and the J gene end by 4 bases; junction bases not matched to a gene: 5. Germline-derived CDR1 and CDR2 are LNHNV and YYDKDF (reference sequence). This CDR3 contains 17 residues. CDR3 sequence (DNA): TGTGCCACCAGCAGGGGCACTAGCGGGGGGGCCACCGGGGAGCTGTTTTTT. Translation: CATSRGTSGGATGELFF. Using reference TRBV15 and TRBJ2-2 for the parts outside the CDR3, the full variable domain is DAMVIQNPRYQVTQFGKPVTLSCSQTLNHNVMYWYQQKSSQAPKLLFHYYDKDFNNEADTPDNFQSRRPNTSFCFLDIRSPGLGDTAMYLCATSRGTSGGATGELFFGEGSRLTVL.

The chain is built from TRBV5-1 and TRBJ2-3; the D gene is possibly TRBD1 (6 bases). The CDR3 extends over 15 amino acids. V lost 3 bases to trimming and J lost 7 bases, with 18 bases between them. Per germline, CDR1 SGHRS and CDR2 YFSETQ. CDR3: CASSSRGMQAYTQYF. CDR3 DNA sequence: TGCGCCAGCAGCTCAAGGGGGATGCAGGCGTATACGCAGTATTTT.

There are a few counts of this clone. This chain's CDR3 is CASSVSGYEQYF. The CDR3 DNA reads TGTGCCAGCAGCGTTAGCGGATACGAGCAGTACTTC. The rearrangement uses TRBV11-2 and TRBJ2-7; D possibly corresponds to TRBD2 (6 bases). V lost 5 bases and J lost 4, with 9 bases in between. CDR3 length: 12 residues. Per the germline V gene, CDR1 is SGHAT and CDR2 is FQNNGV.

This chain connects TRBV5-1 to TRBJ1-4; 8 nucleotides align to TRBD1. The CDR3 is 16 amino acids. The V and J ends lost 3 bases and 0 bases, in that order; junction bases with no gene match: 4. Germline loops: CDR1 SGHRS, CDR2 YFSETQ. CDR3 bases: TGCGCCAGCAGCTACGGACAGGGCCCAACTAATGAAAAACTGTTTTTT. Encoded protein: CASSYGQGPTNEKLFF.

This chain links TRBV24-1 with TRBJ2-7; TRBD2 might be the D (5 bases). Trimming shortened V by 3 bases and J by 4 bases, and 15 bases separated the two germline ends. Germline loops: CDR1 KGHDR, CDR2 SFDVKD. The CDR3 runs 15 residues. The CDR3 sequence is CATSDRTGLRYEQYF. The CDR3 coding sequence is TGTGCCACCAGTGATCGGACTGGGTTAAGGTACGAGCAGTACTTC.

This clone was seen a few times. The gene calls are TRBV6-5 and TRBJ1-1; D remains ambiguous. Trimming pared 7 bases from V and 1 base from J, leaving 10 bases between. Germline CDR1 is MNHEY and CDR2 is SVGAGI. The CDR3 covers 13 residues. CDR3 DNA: TGTGCCAGCATGAAGACCGGGAACACTGAAGCTTTCTTT. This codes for CASMKTGNTEAFF.

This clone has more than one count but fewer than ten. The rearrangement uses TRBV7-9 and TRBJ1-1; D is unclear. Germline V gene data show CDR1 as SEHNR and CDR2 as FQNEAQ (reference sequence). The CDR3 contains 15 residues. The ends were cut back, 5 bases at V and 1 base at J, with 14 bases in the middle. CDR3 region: CASSRGGTRNTEAFF. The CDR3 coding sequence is TGTGCCAGCAGCCGGGGAGGAACTAGGAACACTGAAGCTTTCTTT.